The next 17 T cell receptor beta chains were all read from a single sample in a study of Tregs in tolerant kidney transplant recipients. Data came from immunoSEQ multiplex PCR; TCRdb stores just in-frame clones and leaves some out. The sample contains about 18,000 clones, 82% of which appear only once. The sample taken for sequencing was Tregs from blood. These receptors were taken from a human donor in good health.

The CDR3 sequence is CASSYRSAYNEQFF. CDR3 nucleotide sequence: TGTGCCAGCAGCTACCGGAGCGCTTACAATGAGCAGTTCTTC. This chain links TRBV7-2 with TRBJ2-1; no clear D gene. Trimming stripped 4 bases from V and 4 bases from J, with 11 bases between. CDR3 length: 14 amino acids. The V gene's germline CDR1 is SGHTA and CDR2 FQGNSA.

The rearrangement joins TRBV2 to TRBJ2-7, with D perhaps TRBD2 (6 bases). The V gene lost 9 bases and the J gene lost 2 bases, with 14 bases spanning the gap. The CDR3 consists of 13 residues. The germline V gene has CDR1 SNHLY and CDR2 FYNNEI. CDR3 coding DNA: TGTGCCAGTCTGGAGGGGTTAACCTACGAGCAGTACTTC. Protein product: CASLEGLTYEQYF.

The chain links TRBV27 to TRBJ1-1, with 9 bases fitting TRBD1. V gave up 6 bases and J gave up 5 bases; unmatched junction bases: 7. Germline V CDR1 and CDR2: MNHEY, SMNVEV (reference sequence). This CDR3 has 14 residues. CDR3 amino acids: CASRPQGATTEAFF. DNA of the CDR3: TGTGCCAGCAGACCACAGGGGGCTACGACTGAAGCTTTCTTT.

The chain joins TRBV6-1 to TRBJ1-1; D is possibly TRBD1 (6 bases). The CDR3 has 14 residues. V was trimmed by 3 bases and J by 4 bases, leaving 12 bases between them. The germline gives CDR1 MNHNS, CDR2 SASEGT. DNA for the CDR3: TGTGCCAGCAGTGATAAGGGGGGCATCACTGAAGCTTTCTTT. It specifies CASSDKGGITEAFF.

The chain is built from TRBV7-3 and TRBJ1-6; D uncertain. V lost 7 bases, J lost 0 bases, and 13 bases lay in between. CDR3 length: 16 amino acids. In germline, CDR1 is SGHTA, CDR2 FQGTGA. The CDR3 protein is CASTDPKSSYNSPLHF. The CDR3 DNA sequence: TGTGCCAGCACCGACCCCAAAAGCTCCTATAATTCACCCCTCCACTTT.

The chain uses TRBV19 and TRBJ2-7; D unclear. V dropped 3 bases and J dropped 5 bases, with 11 bases sitting between them. The CDR3 is 13 residues long. Germline V gene data show CDR1 as LNHDA and CDR2 as SQIVND (reference sequence). This chain's CDR3 is CASSISRVHEQYF. CDR3 in DNA: TGTGCCAGTAGTATCTCCCGCGTCCACGAGCAGTACTTC.

V usage is TRBV7-3 and J usage is TRBJ2-1; D is unresolved. The V end was cut by 0 bases, the J end by 4 bases, with 7 bases between. In germline, CDR1 is SGHTA, CDR2 FQGTGA. CDR3 length: 14 amino acids. This CDR3 reads CASSLTSTYNEQFF. The DNA of the CDR3 is TGTGCCAGCAGCTTAACCTCCACTTACAATGAGCAGTTCTTC.

This clone is large (0.1 to 1%) in the sample. The rearrangement links TRBV7-8 to TRBJ2-7; D gene uncertain. Germline values: CDR1 SGHVS, CDR2 FQNEAQ. The V end was cut by 2 bases, the J end by 2 bases, with 19 bases between. The CDR3 consists of 17 residues. CDR3 protein: CASSLSHSLGFPYEQYF. The CDR3 coding sequence is TGTGCCAGCAGCTTAAGTCATTCCCTGGGCTTCCCCTACGAGCAGTACTTC.

J is TRBJ1-2 and V is TRBV11-2; 10 nucleotides match TRBD1. Germline V gene lookup returns CDR1 SGHAT and CDR2 FQNNGV. V trimming: 4 bases; J trimming: 4 bases; junction bases outside the gene matches: 3. This CDR3 is built from 14 residues. The CDR3 loop is CASSSGQGSYGYTF. The DNA of the CDR3 is TGTGCCAGCAGCTCGGGACAGGGGAGCTATGGCTACACCTTC.

J is TRBJ1-2 and V is TRBV7-9; D perhaps matches TRBD1 (5 bases). This CDR3 is 13 amino acids long. V was shortened by 2 bases and J by 4 bases, with 8 bases between the two germline ends. The germline V gene has CDR1 SEHNR and CDR2 FQNEAQ (reference sequence). Written as DNA, the CDR3 is TGTGCCAGCAGCTTACAGGGTAGCTATGGCTACACCTTC. It translates to CASSLQGSYGYTF.

The chain employs TRBV11-3 and TRBJ1-5, with 7 bases identical to TRBD1. Germline V gene lookup returns CDR1 SGHNT and CDR2 YENEEA. The CDR3 totals 13 residues. J gave up 7 bases and V 4 bases, and 4 bases lay outside the gene matches. The CDR3 protein is CASSWGQRQPQHF. The CDR3 DNA sequence: TGTGCCAGCAGCTGGGGACAGCGCCAGCCCCAGCATTTT.

This chain joins TRBV30 and TRBJ2-3; D is ambiguous. Germline V CDR1 and CDR2: GTSNPN, SVGIG (reference sequence). Trimming removed 0 bases from V and 4 bases from J, with 8 bases in between. CDR3 length equals 13 residues. This chain's CDR3 is CAWSVAVADTQYF. The CDR3 DNA reads as TGTGCCTGGAGTGTGGCAGTGGCAGATACGCAGTATTTT.

The chain has TRBV6-5 and TRBJ2-3; D not resolved. The CDR3 extends over 13 amino acids. V was clipped by 7 bases and J by 3 bases, with 11 bases between them. Germline V gene data show CDR1 as MNHEY and CDR2 as SVGAGI. CDR3 sequence: CASTEPKTDTQYF. The CDR3 coding sequence is TGTGCCAGCACCGAACCTAAAACAGATACGCAGTATTTT.

The chain couples TRBV29-1 to TRBJ1-1; tentatively, D is TRBD1 (6 bases). Germline V CDR1 and CDR2: SQVTM, ANQGSEA. This CDR3 is built from 13 residues. V dropped 6 bases and J dropped 4 bases, with 15 bases sitting between them. CDR3 in amino acids: CSVGPRGFTEAFF. As DNA, the CDR3 is TGCAGCGTGGGCCCGAGGGGGTTCACTGAAGCTTTCTTT.

The chain links TRBV5-1 to TRBJ1-6; 7 bases fit TRBD1. The germline gives CDR1 SGHRS, CDR2 YFSETQ. CDR3 length: 15 amino acids. Unmatched junction bases numbered 13, after V lost 3 bases and J lost 13 bases. The CDR3 DNA reads TGCGCCAGCAGCTCAAACTGGGACAGCGTGACCCCCCTCCACTTT. Translating gives CASSSNWDSVTPLHF.

V and J are TRBV5-1 and TRBJ2-5; D may be TRBD2 (5 bases). Trimming removed 4 bases from V and 7 bases from J, with 11 bases in between. The V gene's germline CDR1 is SGHRS and CDR2 YFSETQ. CDR3 size: 12 residues. The CDR3 reads CASSPEGGTQYF. The CDR3 region has the DNA TGCGCCAGCAGCCCGGAAGGAGGGACCCAGTACTTC.

The CDR3 loop reads CASSMTLGREQFF. The CDR3 DNA is TGCGCCAGCAGCATGACGTTGGGGCGCGAGCAGTTCTTC. V usage is TRBV10-2 and J usage is TRBJ2-1; the D gene is possibly TRBD1 (5 bases). The length of the CDR3 is 13 residues. The ends were cut back, 6 bases at V and 10 bases at J, with 16 bases in the middle. Germline V CDR1 and CDR2: WSHSY, SAAADI.